One and the same sample provided the 12 T cell receptor beta chains below, sequenced in a study of beta chain features in type 1 diabetes (dated by TCRdb to between 2017 and 2018). Library prep was done by the immunoSEQ multiplex PCR assay. The High Capacity cDNA Reverse Transcription Kit was used to reverse transcribe all of the isolated RNA, meaning that expressed TCRB transcripts were what got sequenced. Imported from immuneACCESS, the table was reduced by TCRdb to in-frame sequences with V and J called. These copies leave out some clones; in studies compared against another copy, an unresolved V gene accounts for under half, and the cause of the remainder is not known. Within this sample are hundreds of thousands of clones, with approximately 30% of them counted one time only. The top ten constitute around 0.065% of the sample. Sequenced material: naive CD4+ T cells from blood. The meaning of the sample's cell subset or site label: true naive CD4+ T cells. The receptors here all came from a man younger than 35 in good health.

This clone occurred a few times. The CDR3, as DNA: TGTGCCAGCAGTTTCCTAGCGGGAGGGGAGTACTTC. This translates into CASSFLAGGEYF. The chain uses TRBV28 and TRBJ2-7, with 12 positions matching TRBD2. Germline CDR1 and CDR2: MDHEN and SYDVKM. The CDR3 totals 12 residues. J was trimmed by 11 bases and V by 3 bases; bases with no gene match: 2.

This chain connects TRBV25-1 to TRBJ1-1; the D gene is possibly TRBD1 (6 bases). This CDR3 region has 13 residues. V lost 5 bases, J lost 5 bases, and 12 bases lay in between. Germline CDR1 reads MGHDK; CDR2 reads SYGVNS. CDR3 coding DNA: TGTGCCAGCAGTCCCAGGGGTGGGACTGAAGCTTTCTTT. It encodes CASSPRGGTEAFF.

To note about this clone: Other DNA sequences of this sample code for an identical CDR3. The rearrangement joins TRBV9 to TRBJ2-6; D is uncertain. The V gene's germline CDR1 is SGDLS and CDR2 YYNGEE. This CDR3 comprises 15 residues. Trimming shortened V by 0 bases and J by 2 bases, and 6 bases separated the two germline ends. The CDR3 nucleotides are TGTGCCAGCAGCGTAGGGGCAGCTGGGGCCAACGTCCTGACTTTC. Translation gives CASSVGAAGANVLTF.

The rearrangement uses TRBV25-1 and TRBJ1-2, with a tentative D call TRBD1 (5 bases). Germline V gene sequence: CDR1 MGHDK, CDR2 SYGVNS. CDR3 length equals 11 residues. The V end lost 8 bases, the J end lost 5 bases, and 9 bases lay between the germline ends. The CDR3 DNA sequence: TGTGCCAGCTCCCGACAGTATGGCTACACCTTC. Translating it yields CASSRQYGYTF.

This chain uses TRBV10-3 with TRBJ2-5; D is unclear. The V gene lost 3 bases and the J gene lost 4 bases, with 3 bases spanning the gap. The CDR3 consists of 11 residues. Germline V CDR1 and CDR2: ENHRY, SYGVKD. The CDR3 reads CAISDPETQYF. CDR3 nucleotides: TGTGCCATCAGTGACCCAGAGACCCAGTACTTC.

The gene calls are TRBV29-1 and TRBJ2-3; TRBD1 aligns across 10 bases. This CDR3 region has 15 residues. Germline V gene lookup returns CDR1 SQVTM and CDR2 ANQGSEA. The V segment lost 5 bases and the J segment 1 base; nucleotides outside the gene matches: 6. CDR3 sequence (DNA): TGCAGCGTTTGGGACAGGGGTCGTGGCACAGATACGCAGTATTTT. It translates to CSVWDRGRGTDTQYF.

The chain is built from TRBV4-2 and TRBJ2-7; D might be TRBD2 (6 bases). The CDR3 covers 15 residues. Trimming left V 2 bases short and J 2 bases short, with 13 bases between. From germline, CDR1 is LGHNA and CDR2 YNFKEQ. CDR3 nucleotide sequence: TGTGCCAGCAGCCAATCTGCGGGAACCACCTACGAGCAGTACTTC. This gives the protein CASSQSAGTTYEQYF.

This clone appeared a few times. The chain carries TRBV7-2 and TRBJ2-7; 8 bases are shared with TRBD1. The J segment lost 6 bases and the V segment lost 1 base, leaving 5 bases of the junction unmatched. The CDR3 runs to 14 residues. Germline values: CDR1 SGHTA, CDR2 FQGNSA. The CDR3 region has the DNA TGTGCCAGCAGCTTAGTCTCAGGGGGCGCCGAGCAGTACTTC. Residues: CASSLVSGGAEQYF.

CDR3 coding DNA: TGCAGCGTCCTCCGAGGACTAGAATTTGACGAGCAGTACTTC. This codes for CSVLRGLEFDEQYF. The chain links TRBV29-1 to TRBJ2-7; 7 bases are a match to TRBD2. Germline V gene lookup returns CDR1 SQVTM and CDR2 ANQGSEA. After removal of 6 bases from V and 5 bases from J, the junction contained 13 bases not matched to a gene. The CDR3 has 14 residues.

The rearrangement joins TRBV18 to TRBJ1-1; 7 nucleotides agree with TRBD1. V shed 3 bases and J 4 bases; nucleotides not matched to a gene: 14. Germline V lookup: CDR1 KGHSH, CDR2 LQKENI. The CDR3 sequence is 17 residues long. The CDR3 protein is CASSPERQGGLGTEAFF. CDR3 DNA sequence: TGTGCCAGCTCACCTGAGCGACAGGGCGGGCTTGGCACTGAAGCTTTCTTT.

The J gene is TRBJ1-1, the V gene TRBV29-1; a possible D gene is TRBD1 (6 bases). The V and J ends lost 5 bases and 0 bases respectively, with 10 bases between them. The CDR3 runs 13 residues. Germline V gene lookup returns CDR1 SQVTM and CDR2 ANQGSEA. The CDR3 sequence: CSVTGQLNTEAFF. CDR3 DNA sequence: TGCAGCGTTACGGGACAATTGAACACTGAAGCTTTCTTT.

The chain is built from TRBV18 and TRBJ2-7; D is ambiguous. The CDR3 is made up of 14 amino acids. With 1 base removed from V and 5 bases from J, the gap between germline ends came to 12 bases. CDR1 and CDR2 from the germline V gene are KGHSH and LQKENI. The chain's CDR3 is CASSPRLLVDEQYF. DNA of the CDR3: TGTGCCAGCTCACCACGACTGCTTGTCGACGAGCAGTACTTC.